Below, 21 T cell receptor beta chains from the same sample are listed, as sequenced in a study of T cell responses to AZD1222 COVID-19 vaccine (dated by TCRdb to the early 2020s). The library was generated by the immunoSEQ multiplex PCR assay. TCRdb limited this immuneACCESS table to in-frame rearrangements with V and J called. A share of clones is missing; checked studies link under half to unresolved V genes, and the rest is unexplained. This sample comprises about 81,000 clones, about 91% of them detected only once. The ten top clones hold around 5.2% of the sample. This specimen's time point label, interpreted: baseline before first vaccination. The sample in question was peripheral blood, obtained on day 0 of AZD1222 vaccination. The receptors derive from an adult in good health.

This clone was found once. This chain links TRBV25-1 with TRBJ2-1, with TRBD2 matching over 13 bases. From germline, CDR1 is MGHDK and CDR2 SYGVNS. This CDR3 has 14 residues. After removal of 5 bases from V and 9 bases from J, the junction contained 4 bases not matched to a gene. This CDR3 is CASSQGLAGTEQFF. In DNA form, the CDR3 reads TGTGCCAGCAGTCAGGGACTAGCGGGAACTGAGCAGTTCTTC.

The chain couples TRBV5-8 to TRBJ1-1, with D hard to call. CDR3 length: 12 amino acids. V was cut by 1 base and J by 8 bases, with 9 bases left in between. Germline-derived CDR1 and CDR2 are SGHTS and YDEGEE. The CDR3 DNA sequence: TGTGCCAGCAGCTTGCGGGCGGGAGAAGCTTTCTTT. Protein product: CASSLRAGEAFF. Variable domain in full (rest from reference TRBV5-8 and TRBJ1-1): EAGVTQSPTHLIKTRGQQATLRCSPISGHTSVYWYQQALGLGLQFLLWYDEGEERNRGNFPPRFSGRQFPNYSSELNVNALELEDSALYLCASSLRAGEAFFGQGTRLTVV.

This clone was seen just once. The V and J genes are TRBV5-4 and TRBJ1-1; D may be TRBD1 (6 bases). Trimming took 4 bases from V and 1 from J, leaving 11 bases between them. Germline V gene sequence: CDR1 SGHNT, CDR2 YYREEE (reference sequence). The CDR3 runs to 14 residues. The CDR3 loop reads CASSIMTGNTEAFF. DNA of the CDR3: TGTGCCAGCAGCATTATGACAGGGAACACTGAAGCTTTCTTT.

The table lists this clone with a count of one. The genes are TRBV19 and TRBJ1-5, with D maybe TRBD1 (5 bases). The CDR3 consists of 16 residues. Germline-derived CDR1 and CDR2 are LNHDA and SQIVND (reference sequence). Trimming removed 2 bases at V and 6 bases at J, with 17 bases between. CDR3 DNA: TGTGCCAGTAGTATATCTTCGCGTGGGGGAATTCAGCCCCAGCATTTT. The encoded protein is CASSISSRGGIQPQHF.

This chain connects TRBV7-9 to TRBJ2-2, with 7 bases aligning to TRBD1. Germline loops: CDR1 SEHNR, CDR2 FQNEAQ (reference sequence). V was clipped by 10 bases and J by 5 bases; unmatched bases: 10. The CDR3 extends over 14 amino acids. This CDR3 reads CATPMAGGTGELFF. The CDR3 bases are TGTGCCACCCCGATGGCAGGGGGAACCGGGGAGCTGTTTTTT.

The rearrangement links TRBV29-1 to TRBJ2-7, with TRBD1 matching 11 bases. Germline V gene lookup returns CDR1 SQVTM and CDR2 ANQGSEA. Trimming removed 6 bases from V and 1 base from J; junction bases left unmatched: 5. The CDR3 has 14 amino acids. The chain's CDR3 is CSVRTGGRSYEQYF. The CDR3, as DNA: TGCAGCGTCCGGACAGGGGGCAGATCCTACGAGCAGTACTTC.

This clone was picked up one time. The chain carries TRBV29-1 and TRBJ1-1; D is unresolved. The CDR3 consists of 12 residues. Germline assignment: CDR1 SQVTM and CDR2 ANQGSEA. V was cut by 0 bases and J by 4 bases, with 6 bases left in between. The CDR3 DNA follows: TGCAGCGTTGAAGATTTGGTCACTGAAGCTTTCTTT. It codes for CSVEDLVTEAFF.

The rearrangement joins TRBV28 to TRBJ1-6; no firm D call. Trimming took off 6 bases at V and 13 bases at J, with 16 bases between the two ends. This CDR3 is 13 amino acids long. Per germline, CDR1 MDHEN and CDR2 SYDVKM. The CDR3 reads CASSLPQDPPLHF. CDR3 sequence (DNA): TGTGCCAGCAGCCTTCCTCAGGACCCGCCCCTCCACTTT.

The chain has TRBV3-1 (or the pseudogene TRBV3-2) and TRBJ2-1; possible D gene TRBD2, 6 bases. V lost 4 bases, J lost 4 bases, and 17 bases lay in between. This CDR3 region has 16 residues. Per the germline V gene, CDR1 is LGHDT and CDR2 is YNNKEL (reference sequence). CDR3 DNA sequence: TGTGCCAGCAGCCGGAGGGGTCAGGGCCTATACAATGAGCAGTTCTTC. Its translation is CASSRRGQGLYNEQFF.

The chain links TRBV10-3 to TRBJ2-2; 12 bases are shared with TRBD2. Germline trimming cut 7 bases from V and 8 bases from J; bases unmatched to any gene: 14. Germline V gene lookup returns CDR1 ENHRY and CDR2 SYGVKD. The CDR3 totals 17 residues. The CDR3, as DNA: TGTGCCATCACCGGGACTAGCGGGTCCTTTGGTAGGGGGGAGCTGTTTTTT. It encodes CAITGTSGSFGRGELFF.

Judged by abundance, this clone is medium-sized (0.01 to 0.1%). The chain carries TRBV4-2 and TRBJ2-7; 11 bases map to TRBD1. The V and J ends lost 0 bases and 3 bases, in that order; junction bases with no gene match: 4. This CDR3 spans 16 amino acids. Looked up from germline, CDR1 is LGHNA and CDR2 is YNFKEQ. The CDR3 coding sequence is TGTGCCAGCAGCCAAGAAATCGGGACAGGGGGCTACGAGCAGTACTTC. Amino acid sequence: CASSQEIGTGGYEQYF.

The genes are TRBV7-8 and TRBJ2-4; D possibly corresponds to TRBD2 (6 bases). The CDR3 runs 14 residues. Trimming cost V 5 bases and J 2 bases, with 10 bases left between them. Germline V gives CDR1 SGHVS, CDR2 FQNEAQ. CDR3 nucleotides: TGTGCCAGCAGCACCGGGACTTCCAAAAACATTCAGTACTTC. As protein: CASSTGTSKNIQYF.

This clone was seen just once. The rearrangement uses TRBV6-4 and TRBJ1-1; D not resolved. The CDR3 has 13 residues. V lost 4 bases and J 5 bases, leaving 11 bases between the germline ends. Per the germline V gene, CDR1 is MRHNA and CDR2 is SNTAGT. The CDR3 coding sequence is TGTGCCAGCAGTGTTGGAGATGGGACTGAAGCTTTCTTT. Translating it yields CASSVGDGTEAFF.

This chain joins TRBV5-1 and TRBJ2-2; D unresolved. The ends were cut back, 0 bases at V and 2 bases at J, with 8 bases in the middle. Germline V gene sequence: CDR1 SGHRS, CDR2 YFSETQ. This CDR3 is built from 15 residues. The CDR3 loop reads CASSLEALNTGELFF. In DNA form, the CDR3 reads TGCGCCAGCAGCTTGGAGGCCCTTAACACCGGGGAGCTGTTTTTT.

The genes are TRBV5-1 and TRBJ2-5; a possible D gene is TRBD2 (6 bases). The germline CDR1 and CDR2 sequences are SGHRS and YFSETQ. This CDR3 is 13 amino acids long. Between the trimmed V and J ends, which lost 0 bases and 5 bases, there was a span of 8 bases. CDR3 in DNA: TGCGCCAGCAGCTTGGCTGGGGGGGAGACCCAGTACTTC. It is translated as CASSLAGGETQYF.

The rearrangement links TRBV27 to TRBJ2-1; perhaps TRBD2 as D (6 bases). CDR3 size: 16 residues. V gave up 7 bases and J gave up 0 bases, with 16 bases separating them. Looked up from germline, CDR1 is MNHEY and CDR2 is SMNVEV (reference sequence). The DNA for the CDR3 is TGTGCCAGCATCCCGGGTCCGGGGGACTCCTACAATGAGCAGTTCTTC. Its protein is CASIPGPGDSYNEQFF.

The rearrangement uses TRBV10-2 and TRBJ2-1; D is perhaps TRBD2 (6 bases). CDR3 size: 15 residues. Germline CDR1 WSHSY, CDR2 SAAADI. V was trimmed by 7 bases and J by 3 bases, leaving 16 bases between them. In DNA form, the CDR3 reads TGCGCCAGCATGGTACTGGGACTTCTCTACAATGAGCAGTTCTTC. Translating gives CASMVLGLLYNEQFF.

The chain uses TRBV11-2 and TRBJ2-7; 7 positions agree with TRBD1. Germline assignment: CDR1 SGHAT and CDR2 FQNNGV. V lost 4 bases and J lost 5; bases outside the gene matches: 8. The CDR3 has 14 residues. CDR3 DNA: TGTGCCAGCAGCTCATCGACAGGGCGGGACGAGCAGTACTTC. It yields the protein CASSSSTGRDEQYF. Filled out from reference TRBV11-2 and TRBJ2-7, the complete variable domain reads EAGVAQSPRYKIIEKRQSVAFWCNPISGHATLYWYQQILGQGPKLLIQFQNNGVVDDSQLPKDRFSAERLKGVDSTLKIQPAKLEDSAVYLCASSSSTGRDEQYFGPGTRLTVT.

The gene calls are TRBV7-9 and TRBJ2-2, with D perhaps matching TRBD1 (6 bases). This CDR3 contains 16 residues. Per germline, CDR1 SEHNR and CDR2 FQNEAQ (reference sequence). Between the trimmed V and J ends, which lost 2 bases and 2 bases, there was a span of 12 bases. The chain's CDR3 is CASSLLGQKNTGELFF. The DNA for the CDR3 is TGTGCCAGCAGCTTACTCGGACAGAAAAACACCGGGGAGCTGTTTTTT.

The chain joins TRBV3-1 (or the pseudogene TRBV3-2) to TRBJ1-5, with D perhaps TRBD1 (5 bases). CDR3 length equals 14 residues. Looked up from germline, CDR1 is LGHDT and CDR2 is YNNKEL (reference sequence). With 2 bases removed from V and 1 base from J, the gap between germline ends came to 6 bases. The CDR3 nucleotides are TGTGCCAGCAGCCAAAGACAGAGCAATCAGCCCCAGCATTTT. Protein: CASSQRQSNQPQHF.

V gene TRBV18 combines with J gene TRBJ1-2; 10 bases fit TRBD1. The CDR3 totals 17 residues. From germline, CDR1 is KGHSH and CDR2 LQKENI. V shed 0 bases and J 7 bases; nucleotides not matched to a gene: 11. The CDR3 coding sequence is TGTGCCAGCTCACCACCCGGACAGGGGGGGACCGTTGGTGGCTACACCTTC. It is translated as CASSPPGQGGTVGGYTF.